The rows below give T cell receptor beta chains drawn from one sample of a study of spatial heterogeneity in lung cancer. TCRdb reprocessed the 5' RACE reads with MiXCR, giving one entry per CDR3 protein. The sample carries fewer than 25,000 distinct CDR3 sequences, 8% to 10% recorded once. The sample here was PBMCs, taken at follow-up. All receptors come from a male donor with early-stage non-small cell lung cancer. The CDR3 runs from the conserved cysteine through the conserved F or W. Each record gives: D gene, clone size, V gene, J gene, CDR3 protein, CDR3 DNA. The D gene is left open where the match is weak. Size values are once, few and many counts, or a class for expanded clones, and some rows have none.

D gene: TRBD2
clone size: few
V gene: TRBV28
J gene: TRBJ2-1
CDR3 protein: CASSLLAAPSHEQFF
CDR3 DNA: TGTGCCAGCAGTTTACTAGCGGCCCCAAGCCATGAGCAGTTCTTC

D gene: .
clone size: many
V gene: TRBV4-1
J gene: TRBJ2-2
CDR3 protein: CASSQADREAGELFF
CDR3 DNA: TGCGCCAGCAGCCAAGCTGACAGGGAGGCCGGGGAGCTGTTTTTT

D gene: .
clone size: many
V gene: TRBV19
J gene: TRBJ2-1
CDR3 protein: CASSPSPASSYNEQFF
CDR3 DNA: TGTGCCAGTAGTCCCTCCCCCGCGAGCTCCTACAATGAGCAGTTCTTC

D gene: TRBD1
clone size: .
V gene: TRBV3-1
J gene: TRBJ2-2
CDR3 protein: CASSLGQPPGELFF
CDR3 DNA: TGTGCCAGCAGCTTGGGACAGCCGCCCGGGGAGCTGTTTTTT

D gene: .
clone size: .
V gene: TRBV4-3
J gene: TRBJ2-2
CDR3 protein: CASSQEEPGEGTGELFF
CDR3 DNA: TGCGCCAGCAGCCAAGAGGAGCCAGGGGAGGGCACCGGGGAGCTGTTTTTT

D gene: .
clone size: many
V gene: TRBV6-5
J gene: TRBJ2-3
CDR3 protein: CASSYGDTQYF
CDR3 DNA: TGTGCCAGCAGTTACGGGGATACGCAGTATTTT

D gene: .
clone size: .
V gene: TRBV5-1
J gene: TRBJ2-5
CDR3 protein: CASRSNIEGETQYF
CDR3 DNA: TGCGCCAGCAGAAGCAATATAGAGGGAGAGACCCAGTACTTC

D gene: .
clone size: many
V gene: TRBV5-1
J gene: TRBJ2-3
CDR3 protein: CASSLDWPHTDTQYF
CDR3 DNA: TGCGCCAGCAGCTTGGATTGGCCCCACACAGATACGCAGTATTTT

D gene: .
clone size: .
V gene: TRBV5-1
J gene: TRBJ1-1
CDR3 protein: CASSMVPGHTNTEAFF
CDR3 DNA: TGCGCCAGCAGCATGGTACCGGGACACACGAACACTGAAGCTTTCTTT

D gene: TRBD2
clone size: few
V gene: TRBV20-1
J gene: TRBJ2-3
CDR3 protein: CSASLIAGGTDTQYF
CDR3 DNA: TGCAGTGCTAGCTTGATAGCGGGGGGCACAGATACGCAGTATTTT

D gene: .
clone size: .
V gene: TRBV10-3
J gene: TRBJ1-2
CDR3 protein: CAISEAAEVYGYTF
CDR3 DNA: TGTGCCATCAGTGAGGCAGCCGAGGTCTATGGCTACACCTTC

D gene: TRBD1
clone size: .
V gene: TRBV24-1
J gene: TRBJ2-1
CDR3 protein: CATSGQGVYNEQFF
CDR3 DNA: TGTGCCACCAGTGGGCAGGGGGTGTACAATGAGCAGTTCTTC

D gene: .
clone size: once
V gene: TRBV25-1
J gene: TRBJ2-2
CDR3 protein: CASTETNTGELFF
CDR3 DNA: TGTGCCAGTACAGAAACCAACACCGGGGAGCTGTTTTTT

D gene: .
clone size: many
V gene: TRBV5-1
J gene: TRBJ2-3
CDR3 protein: CASSLGRAADTQYF
CDR3 DNA: TGCGCCAGCAGCTTGGGTAGGGCAGCAGATACGCAGTATTTT

D gene: .
clone size: many
V gene: TRBV5-1
J gene: TRBJ1-1
CDR3 protein: CASSSGTRKYEAFF
CDR3 DNA: TGCGCCAGCAGCTCCGGGACGCGCAAGTATGAAGCTTTCTTT

D gene: .
clone size: .
V gene: TRBV19
J gene: TRBJ2-1
CDR3 protein: CASSRPRDNYNEQFF
CDR3 DNA: TGTGCCAGTAGTAGACCCCGGGACAACTACAATGAGCAGTTCTTC

D gene: .
clone size: few
V gene: TRBV3-1
J gene: TRBJ2-6
CDR3 protein: CASSQESTPSGANVLTF
CDR3 DNA: TGTGCCAGCAGCCAAGAAAGCACCCCCTCTGGGGCCAACGTCCTGACTTTC

D gene: .
clone size: many
V gene: TRBV3-1
J gene: TRBJ2-3
CDR3 protein: CASSQVRASTDTQYF
CDR3 DNA: TGTGCCAGCAGCCAAGTCCGGGCCAGCACAGATACGCAGTATTTT

D gene: .
clone size: many
V gene: TRBV5-1
J gene: TRBJ2-5
CDR3 protein: CASSPISGPQETQYF
CDR3 DNA: TGCGCCAGCAGCCCGATCTCGGGGCCCCAGGAGACCCAGTACTTC

D gene: .
clone size: .
V gene: TRBV4-2
J gene: TRBJ2-1
CDR3 protein: CASSQVAGVVNNEQFF
CDR3 DNA: TGTGCCAGCAGCCAAGTAGCAGGGGTTGTCAACAATGAGCAGTTCTTC

D gene: TRBD1
clone size: many
V gene: TRBV27
J gene: TRBJ2-7
CDR3 protein: CASGGEGAPYEQYF
CDR3 DNA: TGTGCCAGCGGAGGAGAGGGGGCTCCCTACGAGCAGTACTTC

D gene: TRBD1
clone size: many
V gene: TRBV4-1
J gene: TRBJ1-5
CDR3 protein: CASSQRTGRQPQHF
CDR3 DNA: TGCGCCAGCAGCCAGCGGACAGGGAGACAGCCCCAGCATTTT

D gene: .
clone size: few
V gene: TRBV6-5
J gene: TRBJ2-1
CDR3 protein: CASSGGSQQFF
CDR3 DNA: TGTGCCAGCAGTGGGGGCAGCCAGCAGTTCTTC

D gene: .
clone size: few
V gene: TRBV15
J gene: TRBJ1-4
CDR3 protein: CATSRARGTNEKLFF
CDR3 DNA: TGTGCCACCAGCAGAGCTCGGGGAACTAATGAAAAACTGTTTTTT

D gene: TRBD2
clone size: few
V gene: TRBV5-1
J gene: TRBJ2-3
CDR3 protein: CASKERGLTDTQYF
CDR3 DNA: TGCGCCAGCAAAGAGCGGGGGCTCACAGATACGCAGTATTTT

D gene: .
clone size: many
V gene: TRBV11-2
J gene: TRBJ2-7
CDR3 protein: CASSGPKRPGYEQYF
CDR3 DNA: TGTGCCAGCAGTGGCCCCAAGCGACCCGGCTACGAGCAGTACTTC

D gene: TRBD2
clone size: few
V gene: TRBV9
J gene: TRBJ2-7
CDR3 protein: CASSLRSGGGEQYF
CDR3 DNA: TGTGCCAGCAGCCTCCGGAGCGGGGGGGGCGAGCAGTACTTC

D gene: TRBD2
clone size: many
V gene: TRBV29-1
J gene: TRBJ2-3
CDR3 protein: CSGQGASGGTDTQYF
CDR3 DNA: TGCAGCGGCCAAGGGGCTAGCGGGGGCACAGATACGCAGTATTTT

D gene: .
clone size: few
V gene: TRBV4-3
J gene: TRBJ1-1
CDR3 protein: CASSQGDRENTEAFF
CDR3 DNA: TGCGCCAGCAGCCAGGGCGACAGAGAGAACACTGAAGCTTTCTTT

D gene: .
clone size: many
V gene: TRBV6-5
J gene: TRBJ1-1
CDR3 protein: CASIGGTEAFF
CDR3 DNA: TGTGCCAGCATAGGGGGGACTGAAGCTTTCTTT

D gene: .
clone size: few
V gene: TRBV18
J gene: TRBJ2-7
CDR3 protein: CASSAGQWPYEQYF
CDR3 DNA: TGTGCCAGCTCAGCGGGACAGTGGCCCTACGAGCAGTACTTC

D gene: .
clone size: many
V gene: TRBV7-2
J gene: TRBJ1-4
CDR3 protein: CASSQNPGIEKLFF
CDR3 DNA: TGTGCCAGCAGCCAAAACCCGGGTATTGAAAAACTGTTTTTT

D gene: .
clone size: .
V gene: TRBV9
J gene: TRBJ2-6
CDR3 protein: CASSVGVSGANVLTF
CDR3 DNA: TGTGCCAGCAGCGTAGGCGTCTCTGGGGCCAACGTCCTGACTTTC

D gene: .
clone size: few
V gene: TRBV20-1
J gene: TRBJ2-1
CDR3 protein: CSASLAADEQFF
CDR3 DNA: TGCAGTGCTAGCCTAGCAGCTGATGAGCAGTTCTTC

D gene: .
clone size: .
V gene: TRBV4-2
J gene: TRBJ1-6
CDR3 protein: CASSATPLNYNSPLHF
CDR3 DNA: TGTGCCAGCAGCGCGACACCACTCAACTATAATTCACCCCTCCACTTT

D gene: .
clone size: .
V gene: TRBV20-1
J gene: TRBJ2-3
CDR3 protein: CSAGRGRSTDTQYF
CDR3 DNA: TGCAGTGCTGGCCGGGGGCGGAGCACAGATACGCAGTATTTT

D gene: .
clone size: many
V gene: TRBV7-6
J gene: TRBJ2-5
CDR3 protein: CASQPRSGQETQYF
CDR3 DNA: TGTGCCAGCCAACCCCGTAGCGGCCAAGAGACCCAGTACTTC

D gene: TRBD1
clone size: few
V gene: TRBV5-6
J gene: TRBJ2-3
CDR3 protein: CASSGTGSTDTQYF
CDR3 DNA: TGTGCCAGCAGCGGGACAGGTAGCACAGATACGCAGTATTTT

D gene: .
clone size: few
V gene: TRBV10-3
J gene: TRBJ2-5
CDR3 protein: CAISDTSRETQYF
CDR3 DNA: TGTGCCATCAGTGATACCAGCCGGGAGACCCAGTACTTC

D gene: .
clone size: many
V gene: TRBV5-1
J gene: TRBJ1-4
CDR3 protein: CASSGGTHSTNEKLFF
CDR3 DNA: TGCGCCAGCAGCGGAGGGACACATTCAACTAATGAAAAACTGTTTTTT